This entry lists 19 T cell receptor beta chains sequenced from one sample in a study of human T cells and chemical hapten exposure. The time point here: patch test 1, 2 weeks after DPC sensitization. Treatment indicated: therapeutic diphenylcyclopropenone sensitization with weekly scalp DPC. Using its own MiXCR run on the RACE reads, TCRdb lists one record per CDR3 protein. The sample includes some 200,000 distinct CDR3 sequences, about 20% of them seen just once. The specimen was whole blood, collected in connection with sensitization to the hapten diphenylcyclopropenone (DPC). The receptors stem from a woman in her forties or fifties with alopecia areata. Some clones in this sample may be carry-over from other donors' samples.

This sequence joins TRBV7-9 and TRBJ1-1; 7 bases are a match to TRBD1. V dropped 4 bases and J dropped 10; count of bases not matched to a gene: 12. Germline CDR1 and CDR2: SEHNR and FQNEAQ (reference sequence). The CDR3 runs 14 residues. As DNA, the CDR3 is TGTGCCAGCAGCTGGGACAGCCCGTCGGCAGGAGCTTTCTTT. It is translated as CASSWDSPSAGAFF.

This clonotype was counted at least ten times. This chain connects TRBV29-1 to TRBJ1-1; D possibly corresponds to TRBD1 (6 bases). Deletions cut 4 bases from V and 0 bases from J, with 12 bases between. CDR3 length: 14 amino acids. CDR1 is SQVTM, CDR2 ANQGSEA, per germline. The CDR3 DNA reads TGCAGCGTTGCCACAGGGCTCATGAACACTGAAGCTTTCTTT. Translating gives CSVATGLMNTEAFF.

This rearrangement joins TRBV7-6 to TRBJ2-3; D gene unclear. CDR3 length: 14 residues. Germline loops: CDR1 SGHVS, CDR2 FNYEAQ. The V end was cut by 1 base, the J end by 5 bases, with 10 bases between. The chain's CDR3 is CASSLGTPKDTQYF. As DNA, the CDR3 is TGTGCCAGCAGCTTAGGGACCCCCAAAGATACGCAGTATTTT.

There are a few counts of this clonotype. This chain uses TRBV5-4 with TRBJ2-1; 15 bases match TRBD2. The ends lost 5 bases at V and 9 bases at J; junction bases unmatched: 6. This CDR3 is 15 amino acids long. CDR1 and CDR2 (germline): SGHNT, YYREEE (reference sequence). The CDR3, as DNA: TGTGCCAGCAGTTGGGGACTAGCGGGAGGTGGTGAGCAGTTCTTC. It translates to CASSWGLAGGGEQFF.

The J gene is TRBJ1-1, the V gene TRBV28; no clear D. V was clipped by 6 bases and J by 4 bases, with 12 bases between them. CDR1 is MDHEN, CDR2 SYDVKM, per germline. The CDR3 runs to 13 residues. The CDR3 protein is CASRKGFGTEAFF. CDR3 DNA sequence: TGTGCCAGCAGAAAGGGTTTCGGCACTGAAGCTTTCTTT.

The rearrangement uses TRBV2 and TRBJ2-3, with a possible D match to TRBD1 (6 bases). The CDR3 spans 13 residues. Looked up from germline, CDR1 is SNHLY and CDR2 is FYNNEI. V gave up 3 bases and J gave up 8 bases, with 12 bases separating them. The CDR3 nucleotides are TGTGCCAGCAGTGATAGGGGGACACCTACGCAGTATTTT. Translation gives CASSDRGTPTQYF.

This clonotype appeared a few times. CDR3: CASSQDKGGELINEQFF. DNA of the CDR3: TGTGCCAGCAGCCAAGATAAAGGGGGAGAACTGATCAATGAGCAGTTCTTC. This rearrangement joins TRBV4-2 to TRBJ2-1; a weak D match, TRBD1 (6 bases). The germline V gene has CDR1 LGHNA and CDR2 YNFKEQ. This CDR3 has 17 residues. With 0 bases removed from V and 6 bases from J, the gap between germline ends came to 18 bases.

This clonotype was seen more than once but under ten times. The J gene is TRBJ2-3, the V gene TRBV25-1; unclear D gene. This CDR3 spans 13 amino acids. Trimming removed 8 bases at V and 2 bases at J, with 11 bases between. Per germline, CDR1 MGHDK and CDR2 SYGVNS. Here the CDR3 reads CASGPGYTDTQYF. The CDR3 bases are TGTGCCAGCGGACCCGGTTACACAGATACGCAGTATTTT.

This clonotype was detected a few times. The chain is built from TRBV28 and TRBJ2-1; TRBD1 aligns across 9 bases. With V trimmed by 6 bases and J by 9 bases, 6 bases remained unmatched. The CDR3 has 13 residues. Germline V CDR1 and CDR2: MDHEN, SYDVKM. The CDR3 sequence is CASRPTGGIEQFF. The DNA for the CDR3 is TGTGCCAGCAGACCAACAGGGGGCATTGAGCAGTTCTTC.

In its sample, this clonotype was seen a few times. The CDR3 sequence: CASSPSGRGTEAFF. For the CDR3, the DNA is TGTGCCAGCAGTCCCTCAGGGAGGGGCACTGAAGCTTTCTTT. The genes are TRBV27 and TRBJ1-1; a weak D match, TRBD1 (5 bases). There are 14 residues in the CDR3. V lost 5 bases and J lost 4, with 14 bases in between. The germline CDR1 and CDR2 sequences are MNHEY and SMNVEV (reference sequence).

This clonotype was seen ten or more times. The chain links TRBV29-1 to TRBJ2-1; D gene uncertain. The CDR3 extends over 11 amino acids. V gave up 6 bases and J gave up 9 bases, with 12 bases separating them. Germline CDR1 SQVTM, CDR2 ANQGSEA. CDR3 DNA: TGCAGCGTAACTCGCTCCGCTGAGCAGTTCTTC. This gives the protein CSVTRSAEQFF.

The sample holds a few counts of this clonotype. V is TRBV5-1 and J is TRBJ2-5; perhaps TRBD1 as D (6 bases). CDR1 is SGHRS, CDR2 YFSETQ, per germline. The CDR3 has 13 amino acids. V lost 3 bases, J lost 5 bases, and 11 bases lay in between. As DNA, the CDR3 is TGCGCCAGCAGCTGGGGACAATTGGAGACCCAGTACTTC. Its protein product is CASSWGQLETQYF.

The sample holds many counts of this clonotype. This sequence joins TRBV27 and TRBJ1-2; 9 bases align to TRBD1. Germline V CDR1 and CDR2: MNHEY, SMNVEV (reference sequence). The junction had 3 bases not matched to a gene; V was cut back by 5 bases and J by 2 bases. The CDR3 loop spans 14 amino acids. The CDR3 nucleotides are TGTGCCAGCAGTAGGGACAGGGTGAACTATGGCTACACCTTC. The encoded protein is CASSRDRVNYGYTF.

This clonotype was observed a handful of times. The chain combines TRBV6-5 with TRBJ2-1, with TRBD1 matching over 11 bases. The CDR3 totals 15 residues. The V gene end was trimmed by 6 bases and the J gene end by 2 bases; junction bases not matched to a gene: 3. Germline V CDR1 and CDR2: MNHEY, SVGAGI. Here the CDR3 DNA reads TGTGCCAGCAGCCGGACAGGGGGCCCCTACAATGAGCAGTTCTTC. Encoded protein: CASSRTGGPYNEQFF.

V usage is TRBV6-1 and J usage is TRBJ2-5; the match to TRBD2 covers 8 bases. The V gene's germline CDR1 is MNHNS and CDR2 SASEGT. The CDR3 is made up of 15 amino acids. The V and J ends lost 3 bases and 5 bases, in that order; junction bases with no gene match: 8. The CDR3 DNA sequence: TGTGCCAGCAGTGACTGGGGACTAGTGTTGGAGACCCAGTACTTC. Translating gives CASSDWGLVLETQYF.

This clonotype was seen a few times. V gene TRBV6-5 combines with J gene TRBJ1-1; maybe TRBD1 (6 bases). Trimming took 2 bases from V and 8 from J, leaving 15 bases between them. The CDR3 loop spans 14 amino acids. Germline V lookup: CDR1 MNHEY, CDR2 SVGAGI. The CDR3 reads CASSYPGEPNEAFF. The CDR3 DNA reads as TGTGCCAGCAGTTACCCAGGGGAGCCGAACGAAGCTTTCTTT.

The chain carries TRBV29-1 and TRBJ1-1; D gene unclear. This CDR3 comprises 13 residues. Trimming took off 5 bases at V and 7 bases at J, with 17 bases between the two ends. Per the germline V gene, CDR1 is SQVTM and CDR2 is ANQGSEA. The CDR3 DNA sequence: TGCAGCGTTTACCGGGCCGGTAGGAGTGAAGCTTTCTTT. Translation gives CSVYRAGRSEAFF. The full variable domain, with the rest looked up from reference TRBV29-1 and TRBJ1-1, is SAVISQKPSRDICQRGTSLTIQCQVDSQVTMMFWYRQQPGQSLTLIATANQGSEATYESGFVIDKFPISRPNLTFSTLTVSNMSPEDSSIYLCSVYRAGRSEAFFGQGTRLTVV.

V is TRBV3-1 and J is TRBJ2-7; D gene unclear. CDR1 and CDR2 (germline): LGHDT, YNNKEL (reference sequence). The CDR3 totals 16 residues. V lost 2 bases and J 4 bases, leaving 18 bases between the germline ends. CDR3 sequence: CASSQSAPRKRYEQYF. The CDR3 bases are TGTGCCAGCAGCCAATCTGCGCCAAGAAAACGATACGAGCAGTACTTC.

The chain is built from TRBV4-2 and TRBJ1-2; D remains ambiguous. The V end was cut by 0 bases, the J end by 4 bases, with 9 bases between. The CDR3 sequence is 14 residues long. Germline V gene sequence: CDR1 LGHNA, CDR2 YNFKEQ. The CDR3 DNA reads as TGTGCCAGCAGCCAAGATCGAACAGCCTATGGCTACACCTTC. Translating gives CASSQDRTAYGYTF.